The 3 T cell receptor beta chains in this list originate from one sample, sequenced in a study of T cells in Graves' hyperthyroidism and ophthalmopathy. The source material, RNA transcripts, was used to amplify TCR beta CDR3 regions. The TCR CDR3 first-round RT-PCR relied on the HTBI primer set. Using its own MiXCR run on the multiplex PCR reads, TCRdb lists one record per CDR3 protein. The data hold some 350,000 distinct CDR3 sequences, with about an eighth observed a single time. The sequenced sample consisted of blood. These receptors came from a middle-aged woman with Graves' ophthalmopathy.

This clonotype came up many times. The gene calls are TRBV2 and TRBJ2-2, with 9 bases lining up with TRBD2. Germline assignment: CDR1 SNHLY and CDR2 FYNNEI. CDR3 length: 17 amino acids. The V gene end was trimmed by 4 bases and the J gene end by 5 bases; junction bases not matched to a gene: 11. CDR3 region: CASSVIQAGGRTGELFF. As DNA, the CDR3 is TGTGCCAGCAGTGTGATTCAAGCGGGAGGTCGGACCGGGGAGCTGTTTTTT.

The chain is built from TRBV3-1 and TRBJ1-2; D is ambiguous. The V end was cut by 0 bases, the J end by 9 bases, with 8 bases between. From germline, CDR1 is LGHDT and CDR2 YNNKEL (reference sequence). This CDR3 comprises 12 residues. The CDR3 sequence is CASSQEASSYTF. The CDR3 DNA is TGTGCCAGCAGCCAAGAAGCCAGTAGCTACACCTTC.

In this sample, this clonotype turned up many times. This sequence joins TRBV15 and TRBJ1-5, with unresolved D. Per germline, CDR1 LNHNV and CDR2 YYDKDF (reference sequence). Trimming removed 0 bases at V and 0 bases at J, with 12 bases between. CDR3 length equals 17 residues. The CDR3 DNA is TGTGCCACCAGCAGAGATCTTCCGTTTTTTAGCAATCAGCCCCAGCATTTT. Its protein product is CATSRDLPFFSNQPQHF.